The 11 T cell receptor beta chains listed next were all sequenced from one sample in a study of vaccination and CD4 T cells after COVID-19. Oncomine TCR Beta short-read sequencing was applied to DNA from cultured CD4+ T cells. From the PCR reads, TCRdb called clonotypes with MiXCR, one entry per CDR3 protein. Of some 18,000 distinct CDR3 sequences in the sample, roughly 50% were seen once. Treatment defined: approximately nine-day PBMC culture with coronavirus spike peptide pools or control peptides (ViraFEST assay). Their target antigens are unknown. Input material: CD4+ T cells from blood, cultured in vitro. The receptors shown here come from a human donor who had recovered from COVID-19.

The table lists this clonotype with a few counts. The chain couples TRBV20-1 to TRBJ1-5, with TRBD1 matching 7 bases. There are 14 residues in the CDR3. J was trimmed by 3 bases and V by 5 bases; bases with no gene match: 7. Germline loops: CDR1 DFQATT, CDR2 SNEGSKA (reference sequence). Here the CDR3 DNA reads TGCAGTGCTCCGACGACAGGGAACAATCAGCCCCAGCATTTT. Its protein is CSAPTTGNNQPQHF.

This clonotype was detected a few times. V usage is TRBV6-5 and J usage is TRBJ1-5; no firm D call. CDR1 MNHEY and CDR2 SVGAGI come from the germline V gene. Trimming removed 4 bases from V and 9 bases from J, with 19 bases in between. CDR3 length equals 15 residues. The CDR3 DNA is TGTGCCAGCAGTTTATACAGAGGAGGCGATTGGCCCCAGCATTTT. It encodes CASSLYRGGDWPQHF.

The rearrangement uses TRBV20-1 and TRBJ2-3, with D unresolved. The germline V gene has CDR1 DFQATT and CDR2 SNEGSKA (reference sequence). This CDR3 comprises 10 residues. V was pared by 3 bases and J by 4 bases, with 2 bases between. As DNA, the CDR3 is TGCAGTGCTAGGCCAGATACGCAGTATTTT. Its protein is CSARPDTQYF.

The V and J genes are TRBV27 and TRBJ1-6; tentatively, D is TRBD1 (5 bases). This CDR3 is built from 16 residues. Trimming left V 4 bases short and J 8 bases short, with 18 bases between. In germline, CDR1 is MNHEY, CDR2 SMNVEV (reference sequence). The CDR3 spells CASSSAPVGVHSPLHF. The CDR3 DNA follows: TGTGCCAGCAGTTCCGCCCCGGTAGGGGTGCATTCACCCCTCCACTTT.

The genes are TRBV7-2 and TRBJ1-4; D is uncertain. CDR1 and CDR2 from the germline V gene are SGHTA and FQGNSA. CDR3 size: 13 residues. The germline V and J ends were trimmed by 4 bases and 1 base, with 4 bases remaining between them. The CDR3: CASSYQTNEKLFF. CDR3 DNA sequence: TGTGCCAGCAGCTACCAAACTAATGAAAAACTGTTTTTT.

A few counts support this clonotype. The rearrangement joins TRBV6-2 or TRBV6-3 to TRBJ2-3, with 10 nucleotides matching TRBD1. V lost 2 bases, J lost 6 bases, and 5 bases stayed unmatched. The CDR3 covers 15 residues. Germline CDR1 and CDR2: MNHEY and SVGEGT. CDR3 loop: CASSYGDRGQDTQYF. The CDR3 coding sequence is TGTGCCAGCAGTTACGGGGACAGGGGCCAGGATACGCAGTATTTT.

V and J are TRBV7-3 and TRBJ2-7; 8 positions agree with TRBD2. Per germline, CDR1 SGHTA and CDR2 FQGTGA. V lost 5 bases and J lost 4; bases outside the gene matches: 10. The CDR3 runs 15 residues. The CDR3: CASSATGTSSYEQYF. The CDR3 DNA reads TGTGCCAGCAGCGCGACCGGGACTAGTTCATACGAGCAGTACTTC. The full variable domain, rest sourced from reference TRBV7-3 and TRBJ2-7, is GAGVSQTPSNKVTEKGKYVELRCDPISGHTALYWYRQSLGQGPEFLIYFQGTGAADDSGLPNDRFFAVRPEGSVSTLKIQRTERGDSAVYLCASSATGTSSYEQYFGPGTRLTVT.

J is TRBJ1-2 and V is TRBV6-2 or TRBV6-3; D remains ambiguous. In germline, CDR1 is MNHEY, CDR2 SVGEGT. V shed 11 bases and J shed 4 bases, with 17 bases lying between them. CDR3 size: 13 residues. CDR3 loop: CASTPSSGYGYTF. CDR3 nucleotide sequence: TGTGCCTCCACCCCGTCGTCAGGCTATGGCTACACCTTC.

This clonotype appeared a few times. The chain combines TRBV3-1 with TRBJ2-7; D possibly corresponds to TRBD2 (5 bases). The CDR3 length is 13 residues. V was cut by 7 bases and J by 3 bases, with 13 bases left in between. Looked up from germline, CDR1 is LGHDT and CDR2 is YNNKEL (reference sequence). CDR3 bases: TGTGCCAGCACCCGGGGATCTTACTACGAGCAGTACTTC. This encodes CASTRGSYYEQYF.

The chain has TRBV10-1 and TRBJ1-5; D ambiguous. V was clipped by 4 bases and J by 6 bases, with 10 bases between them. From germline, CDR1 is WNHNN and CDR2 SYGVQD (reference sequence). There are 13 residues in the CDR3. CDR3 sequence reads: CASSAADGQPQHF. The DNA of the CDR3 is TGCGCCAGCAGTGCCGCCGATGGTCAGCCCCAGCATTTT.

The chain is built from TRBV25-1 and TRBJ1-6; no reliable D call. CDR3 length equals 13 residues. CDR1 is MGHDK and CDR2 is SYGVNS in the germline V gene. V was shortened by 7 bases and J by 9 bases, with 13 bases between the two germline ends. This CDR3 reads CASNDKLISPLHF. The CDR3 region has the DNA TGTGCCAGCAACGATAAGTTAATTTCACCCCTCCACTTT.